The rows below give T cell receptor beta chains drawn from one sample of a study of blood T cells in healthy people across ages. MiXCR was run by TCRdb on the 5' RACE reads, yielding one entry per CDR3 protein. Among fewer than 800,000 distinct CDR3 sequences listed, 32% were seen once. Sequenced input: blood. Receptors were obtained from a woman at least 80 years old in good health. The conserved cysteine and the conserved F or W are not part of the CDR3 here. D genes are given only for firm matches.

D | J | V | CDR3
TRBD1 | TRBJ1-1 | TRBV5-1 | ASSGDGTASTEAF
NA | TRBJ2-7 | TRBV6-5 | ASSSGQNSYEQY
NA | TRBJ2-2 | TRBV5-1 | ASSLEVKTGELF
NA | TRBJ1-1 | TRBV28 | ASSPGWGELSTEAF
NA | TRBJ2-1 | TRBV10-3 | AISDRQNEQF
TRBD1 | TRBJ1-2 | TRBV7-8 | ASSPHKDREGGYT
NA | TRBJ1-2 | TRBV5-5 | ASSLEGRPNYGYT
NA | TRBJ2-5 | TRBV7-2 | ASSFRDSNEQY
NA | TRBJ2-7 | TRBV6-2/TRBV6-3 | ASSPFWTASYEQY
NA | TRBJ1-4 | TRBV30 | AWQEFNEKLF
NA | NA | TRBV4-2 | ASSRSGQETQY
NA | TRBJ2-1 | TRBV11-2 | ASSIRARYSEQF
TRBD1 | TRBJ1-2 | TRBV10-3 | AISESRDRTTYGYT
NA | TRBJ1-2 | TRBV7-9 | ASSLRADYGYT
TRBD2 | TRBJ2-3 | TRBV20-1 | SARGLAGEAGDTQY
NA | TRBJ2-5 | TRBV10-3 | AIGMVETQY
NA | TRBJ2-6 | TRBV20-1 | SAPAVPGANVLT
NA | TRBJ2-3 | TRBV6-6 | ASRPRGTDTQY
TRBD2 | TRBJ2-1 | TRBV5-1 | ASSLAERGILRDEQF
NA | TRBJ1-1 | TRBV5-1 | ASSFGPEDTEAF
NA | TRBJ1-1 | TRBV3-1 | ASQRGSTEAF
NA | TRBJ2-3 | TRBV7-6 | ASSFTTQTDTQY
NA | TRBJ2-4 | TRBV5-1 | ASSLRRAGGNIQY
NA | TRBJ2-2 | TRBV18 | ASSFNTGELF
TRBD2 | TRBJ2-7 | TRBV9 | ASSVAGGPYEQY
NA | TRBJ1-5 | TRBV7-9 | ASSLEPVHPQH
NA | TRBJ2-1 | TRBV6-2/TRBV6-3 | ASSLRAVHEQF
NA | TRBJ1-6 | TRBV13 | ASSLRQLLSSCNSPLH
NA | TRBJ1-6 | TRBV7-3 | ASSLRGRDNSPLH
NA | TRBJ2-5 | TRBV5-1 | ASSLAVKAETQY
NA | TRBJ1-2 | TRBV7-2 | ASSPQDYGYT
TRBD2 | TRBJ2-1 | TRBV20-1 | SGWTSGRAGSSYNEQF
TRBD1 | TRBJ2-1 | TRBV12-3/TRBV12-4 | ASSPPSGTGNGEQF
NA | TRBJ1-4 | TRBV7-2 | ASSGQGSNEKLF
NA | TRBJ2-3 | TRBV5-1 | ASSLAKGMDTQY
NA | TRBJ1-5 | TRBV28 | ASSLPGGRSNQPQH
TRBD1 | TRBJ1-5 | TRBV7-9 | ASSFGTGNQPQH
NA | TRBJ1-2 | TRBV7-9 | ASSLAPEGLGGYT
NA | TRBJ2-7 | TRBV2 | ASSLRHEQY
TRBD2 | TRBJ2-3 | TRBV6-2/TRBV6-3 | ASIVGGVEDTQY
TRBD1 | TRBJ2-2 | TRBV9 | ASSVAGTGGSNTGELF
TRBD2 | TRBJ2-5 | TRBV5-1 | VSSWSAGVDNEQY
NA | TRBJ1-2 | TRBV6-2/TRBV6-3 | ARDAEHRWGYT
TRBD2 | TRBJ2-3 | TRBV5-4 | ASSRDYHSTDTQY
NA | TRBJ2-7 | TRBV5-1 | ASSLEAGTSMYEQY
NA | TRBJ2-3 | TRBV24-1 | ATSDLLDGTDTQY
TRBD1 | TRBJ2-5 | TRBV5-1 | ASSSGTGDQETQY
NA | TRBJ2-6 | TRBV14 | ASSLFLGGSGANVLT
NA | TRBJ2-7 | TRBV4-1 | ASSQDDIDREGSSYEQY
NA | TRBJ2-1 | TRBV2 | ASKEQQRREQF
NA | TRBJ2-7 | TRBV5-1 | ASSLGWGSSEQY
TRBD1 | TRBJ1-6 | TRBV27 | ASSWTGVSAGSPLH
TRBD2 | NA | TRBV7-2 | ASSLSGGATYNEQY
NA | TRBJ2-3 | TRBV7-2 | ASSLAVSFTDTQY
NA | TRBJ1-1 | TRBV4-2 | ASSQDPQMNTEAF
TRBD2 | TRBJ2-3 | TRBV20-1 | SARRSSGGRTDTQY
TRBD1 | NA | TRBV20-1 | SASDQLGGQGRREQY
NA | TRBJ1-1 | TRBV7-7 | ASSSWRNTEAF
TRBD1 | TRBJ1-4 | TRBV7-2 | ASSLSRGTNEKLF
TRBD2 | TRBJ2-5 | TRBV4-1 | ASSQGLAGAETQY